This is a list of T cell receptor beta chains from one sample in a study of vaccination and CD4 T cells after COVID-19. Their target antigens are unknown. Each CDR3 protein is one row after TCRdb ran MiXCR on the PCR reads. This sample has just over 15,000 distinct CDR3 sequences, with about two fifths found just once. Sample: CD4+ T cells from blood, cultured in vitro, taken before SARS-CoV-2 vaccination. The receptors were sampled from a human donor who had recovered from COVID-19. The CDR3 runs from the conserved cysteine through the conserved F or W. Fields, in order: clone size, D gene, V gene, J gene, CDR3 DNA, CDR3 protein. A D gene is named only where the DNA matches it firmly. A clone size is listed for some rows: how often the clone was seen (once, few, many), or a class if it is expanded.

clone size: NA
D gene: NA
V gene: TRBV11-3
J gene: TRBJ2-3
CDR3 DNA: TGTGCCAGCAGCCAGCGGAGAGGGACCCCACGCAATACGCAGTATTTT
CDR3 protein: CASSQRRGTPRNTQYF

clone size: NA
D gene: TRBD2
V gene: TRBV20-1
J gene: TRBJ2-1
CDR3 DNA: TGCAGTGCCCAGACTAGCGGGAGTAAATCTTCCTACAATGAGCAGTTCTTC
CDR3 protein: CSAQTSGSKSSYNEQFF

clone size: NA
D gene: NA
V gene: TRBV5-6
J gene: TRBJ1-5
CDR3 DNA: TGTGCCAGCAGCTTGGGGGGCCCAGGGGCTAGGAATCAGCCCCAGCATTTT
CDR3 protein: CASSLGGPGARNQPQHF

clone size: NA
D gene: NA
V gene: TRBV27
J gene: TRBJ2-3
CDR3 DNA: TGTGCCAGCAAAAGGGCTAGCGGCACAGATACGCAGTATTTT
CDR3 protein: CASKRASGTDTQYF

clone size: NA
D gene: TRBD1
V gene: TRBV19
J gene: TRBJ2-3
CDR3 DNA: TGTGCCAGTAGTATAGGGGACAGGGGCAGCACAGATACGCAGTATTTT
CDR3 protein: CASSIGDRGSTDTQYF

clone size: few
D gene: TRBD1
V gene: TRBV10-3
J gene: TRBJ2-7
CDR3 DNA: TGTGCCACCCGACAGGGAACCTCCTACGAGCAGTACTTC
CDR3 protein: CATRQGTSYEQYF

clone size: once
D gene: TRBD1
V gene: TRBV2
J gene: TRBJ2-3
CDR3 DNA: TGTGCCAGCAGTGAAAGGCGGACAGGGCAGTATTTT
CDR3 protein: CASSERRTGQYF

clone size: NA
D gene: NA
V gene: TRBV20-1
J gene: TRBJ1-1
CDR3 DNA: TGCAGTGCTAGAGATCATATAAGGGCCTGGGGACCTGAAGCTTTCTTT
CDR3 protein: CSARDHIRAWGPEAFF

clone size: NA
D gene: TRBD2
V gene: TRBV28
J gene: TRBJ2-7
CDR3 DNA: TGTGCCAGCGGCGCAGCGGGAGGCTACGAGCAGTACTTC
CDR3 protein: CASGAAGGYEQYF

clone size: NA
D gene: NA
V gene: TRBV25-1
J gene: TRBJ2-3
CDR3 DNA: TGTGCCAGCAGTGAATCTGGCCAGATGGGATATACGCAGTATTTT
CDR3 protein: CASSESGQMGYTQYF

clone size: NA
D gene: NA
V gene: TRBV28
J gene: TRBJ1-6
CDR3 DNA: TGTGCCAGCACCCCGGGAAATTCACCCCTCCACTTT
CDR3 protein: CASTPGNSPLHF

clone size: NA
D gene: TRBD2
V gene: TRBV24-1
J gene: TRBJ2-1
CDR3 DNA: TGTGCCACCAGTGATTTGTCACCGGGAGGGCTGAATGAGCAGTTCTTC
CDR3 protein: CATSDLSPGGLNEQFF

clone size: NA
D gene: NA
V gene: TRBV19
J gene: TRBJ1-2
CDR3 DNA: TGTGCCAGTAGCCGGCAACTCCCCGGGTCCTCCAACTATGGCTACGCCTTC
CDR3 protein: CASSRQLPGSSNYGYAF

clone size: NA
D gene: NA
V gene: TRBV24-1
J gene: TRBJ1-2
CDR3 DNA: TGTGCCACCAGTGCCCCGGGGGAGCAGGGTGGCTATGGCTACACCTTC
CDR3 protein: CATSAPGEQGGYGYTF

clone size: few
D gene: NA
V gene: TRBV6-1
J gene: TRBJ1-5
CDR3 DNA: TGTGCCAGCAGTGACGCTCCTCACGGGGCGCCGAGGAATCAGCCCCAGCATTTT
CDR3 protein: CASSDAPHGAPRNQPQHF

clone size: NA
D gene: NA
V gene: TRBV29-1
J gene: TRBJ1-1
CDR3 DNA: TGCAGCGTGGCCATTAACACTGAAGCTTTCTTT
CDR3 protein: CSVAINTEAFF

clone size: NA
D gene: NA
V gene: TRBV6-2/TRBV6-3
J gene: TRBJ1-1
CDR3 DNA: TGTGCCAGCAGTTTGCCGGGCCCCTCGGCAGCTTTCTTT
CDR3 protein: CASSLPGPSAAFF

clone size: few
D gene: NA
V gene: TRBV6-5
J gene: TRBJ1-6
CDR3 DNA: TGTGCCAGCAGTTACTCGAAGCCAGGTGCCTCCTATAATTCACCCCTCCACTTT
CDR3 protein: CASSYSKPGASYNSPLHF

clone size: NA
D gene: NA
V gene: TRBV24-1
J gene: TRBJ2-2
CDR3 DNA: TGTGCCACCAGTGATTTCGGGCGTACCGGGGAGCTGTTTTTT
CDR3 protein: CATSDFGRTGELFF

clone size: NA
D gene: NA
V gene: TRBV6-2/TRBV6-3
J gene: TRBJ1-1
CDR3 DNA: TGTGCCAGCAGCTTTTACTTCGAAGCTTTCTTT
CDR3 protein: CASSFYFEAFF